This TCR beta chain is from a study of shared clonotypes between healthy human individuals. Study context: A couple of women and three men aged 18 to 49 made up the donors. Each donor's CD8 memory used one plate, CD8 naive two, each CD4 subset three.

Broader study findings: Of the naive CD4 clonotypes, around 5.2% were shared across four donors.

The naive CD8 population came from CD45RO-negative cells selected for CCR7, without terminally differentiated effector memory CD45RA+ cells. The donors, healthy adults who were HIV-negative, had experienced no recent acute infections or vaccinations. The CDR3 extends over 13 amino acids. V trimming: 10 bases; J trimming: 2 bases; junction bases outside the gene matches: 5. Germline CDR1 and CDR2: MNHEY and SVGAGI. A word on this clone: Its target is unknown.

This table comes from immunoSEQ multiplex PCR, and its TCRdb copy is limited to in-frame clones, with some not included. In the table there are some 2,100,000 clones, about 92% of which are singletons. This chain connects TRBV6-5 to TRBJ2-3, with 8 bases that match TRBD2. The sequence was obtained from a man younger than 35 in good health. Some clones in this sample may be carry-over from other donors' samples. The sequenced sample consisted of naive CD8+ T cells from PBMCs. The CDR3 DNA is TGTGCCACGGAGCGGGAGAACACAGATACGCAGTATTTT. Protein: CATERENTDTQYF.